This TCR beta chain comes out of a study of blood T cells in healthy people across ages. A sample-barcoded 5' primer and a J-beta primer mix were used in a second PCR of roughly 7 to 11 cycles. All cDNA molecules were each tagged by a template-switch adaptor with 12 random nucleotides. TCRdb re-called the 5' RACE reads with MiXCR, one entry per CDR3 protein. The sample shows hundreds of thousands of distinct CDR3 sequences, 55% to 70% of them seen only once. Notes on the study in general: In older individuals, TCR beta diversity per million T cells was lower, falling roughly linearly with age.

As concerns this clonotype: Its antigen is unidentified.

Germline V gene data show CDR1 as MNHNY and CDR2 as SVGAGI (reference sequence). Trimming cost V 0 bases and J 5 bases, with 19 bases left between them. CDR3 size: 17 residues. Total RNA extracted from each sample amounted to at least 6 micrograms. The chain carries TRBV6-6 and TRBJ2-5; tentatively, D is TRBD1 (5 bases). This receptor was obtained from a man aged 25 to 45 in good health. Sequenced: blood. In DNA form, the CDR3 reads TGTGCCAGCAGTTACTCGAAAACAACAGGCATTACGGAGACCCAGTACTTC. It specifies CASSYSKTTGITETQYF.